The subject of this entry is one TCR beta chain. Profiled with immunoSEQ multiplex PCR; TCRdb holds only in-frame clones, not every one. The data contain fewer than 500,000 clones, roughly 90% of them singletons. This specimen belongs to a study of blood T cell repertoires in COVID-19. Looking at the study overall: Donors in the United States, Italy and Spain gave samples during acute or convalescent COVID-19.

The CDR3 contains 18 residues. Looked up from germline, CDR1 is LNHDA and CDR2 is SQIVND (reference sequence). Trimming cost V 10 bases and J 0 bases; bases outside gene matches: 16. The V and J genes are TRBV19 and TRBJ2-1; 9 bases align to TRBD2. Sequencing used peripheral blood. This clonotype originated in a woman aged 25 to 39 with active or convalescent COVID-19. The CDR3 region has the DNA TGTGCCACTTCGCCGGGACTAGCTTTGACAAGCTCCTACAATGAGCAGTTCTTC. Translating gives CATSPGLALTSSYNEQFF.